These 22 T cell receptor beta chains originate from one sample sequenced in a study of human T cells and chemical hapten exposure. The time point here: patch test 3, about 24 weeks after DPC sensitization. Treatment given: therapeutic diphenylcyclopropenone sensitization with weekly scalp DPC. TCRdb passed the RACE reads through MiXCR, listing each CDR3 protein once. The top ten clones hold approximately 16% of a sample with some 52,000 distinct CDR3 sequences, over 9.5% of them seen once. The sequencing here drew on whole blood, taken in connection with sensitization to the hapten diphenylcyclopropenone (DPC). These receptors were taken from a woman aged 40-49 years with alopecia areata. Some clones in this sample may be carry-over from other donors' samples.

V and J are TRBV20-1 and TRBJ1-2; D may be TRBD1 (6 bases). The CDR3 loop spans 12 amino acids. CDR1 and CDR2 (germline): DFQATT, SNEGSKA (reference sequence). The V end was cut by 6 bases, the J end by 6 bases, with 14 bases between. The CDR3 nucleotides read TGCAGTGCCCCGAGGGGGGATAATGGCTACACCTTC. The encoded protein is CSAPRGDNGYTF.

The chain is built from TRBV18 and TRBJ2-3; no firm D call. This CDR3 has 14 amino acids. CDR1 KGHSH and CDR2 LQKENI come from the germline V gene. V gave up 2 bases and J gave up 1 base, with 7 bases separating them. Here the CDR3 DNA reads TGTGCCAGCTCACCAGTTTTAGGCACAGATACGCAGTATTTT. Translation gives CASSPVLGTDTQYF.

This clonotype turned up a few times. The genes are TRBV7-7 and TRBJ2-5, with 8 bases fitting TRBD2. Germline V lookup: CDR1 SSHAT, CDR2 FNYEAQ (reference sequence). Germline trimming cut 6 bases from V and 4 bases from J; bases unmatched to any gene: 7. The CDR3 covers 14 residues. Here the CDR3 reads CASSRSGGLETQYF. The CDR3 DNA reads TGTGCCAGCAGTCGGAGCGGGGGTTTAGAGACCCAGTACTTC.

This clonotype was picked up many times. J is TRBJ1-1 and V is TRBV29-1; D is perhaps TRBD1 (6 bases). CDR1 SQVTM and CDR2 ANQGSEA come from the germline V gene. Trimming took off 2 bases at V and 10 bases at J, with 14 bases between the two ends. The CDR3 totals 12 residues. In DNA, the CDR3 is TGCAGCGTTGAAAGGCGGGGGCCGGGAGCTTTCTTT. Translating it yields CSVERRGPGAFF.

The chain uses TRBV6-5 and TRBJ2-7; D may correspond to TRBD1 or TRBD2 (5 bases each). The V end was cut by 5 bases, the J end by 3 bases, with 17 bases between. CDR3 size: 15 residues. Per germline, CDR1 MNHEY and CDR2 SVGAGI. Written as DNA, the CDR3 is TGTGCCAGCAGTCTCCGGGACGGTGGATACTACGAGCAGTACTTC. This encodes CASSLRDGGYYEQYF.

This clonotype was recorded many times. V and J are TRBV7-6 and TRBJ2-3, with TRBD2 matching 7 bases. Germline V gene data show CDR1 as SGHVS and CDR2 as FNYEAQ. V lost 0 bases and J lost 6; bases outside the gene matches: 15. The CDR3 covers 18 residues. CDR3 protein: CASSLAIKARRGGDTQYF. The CDR3 coding sequence is TGTGCCAGCAGCTTAGCGATAAAGGCGCGGCGGGGAGGGGATACGCAGTATTTT.

The chain uses TRBV20-1 and TRBJ1-4, with 10 bases identical to TRBD1. The CDR3 sequence is 17 residues long. J gave up 8 bases and V 0 bases, and 12 bases lay outside the gene matches. Germline V lookup: CDR1 DFQATT, CDR2 SNEGSKA (reference sequence). The CDR3 DNA sequence: TGCAGTGCTAGAGATCGGACCGGGGGACAGGGGAAAGAAAAACTGTTTTTT. Translated: CSARDRTGGQGKEKLFF.

J is TRBJ2-5 and V is TRBV7-2; 8 bases are a match to TRBD2. V shed 4 bases and J 2 bases; nucleotides not matched to a gene: 15. Germline V lookup: CDR1 SGHTA, CDR2 FQGNSA. This CDR3 contains 18 residues. Here the CDR3 reads CASSSKTPGLVGQETQYF. The CDR3 bases are TGTGCCAGCAGCTCTAAAACTCCGGGACTAGTGGGACAAGAGACCCAGTACTTC.

This clonotype was counted between two and nine times. CDR3 DNA: TGTGCCAGCAGCCCACCCGGACAGACCCGAAACAATGAGCAGTTCTTC. Its translation: CASSPPGQTRNNEQFF. V usage is TRBV7-6 and J usage is TRBJ2-1; tentatively, D is TRBD1 (6 bases). Between the trimmed V and J ends, which lost 5 bases and 5 bases, there was a span of 19 bases. The length of the CDR3 is 16 residues. The V gene's germline CDR1 is SGHVS and CDR2 FNYEAQ.

This clonotype was recorded a few times. J is TRBJ2-2 and V is TRBV19; 8 bases align to TRBD1. With V trimmed by 5 bases and J by 4 bases, 6 bases remained unmatched. Germline lookup yields CDR1 LNHDA and CDR2 SQIVND (reference sequence). The CDR3 spans 15 residues. In DNA form, the CDR3 reads TGTGCCAGTAGTGTCGGGACAGGTATCACCGGGGAGCTGTTTTTT. Amino acids: CASSVGTGITGELFF.

The rearrangement links TRBV7-6 to TRBJ2-7; D gene uncertain. V lost 3 bases and J lost 6, with 12 bases in between. The CDR3 contains 13 residues. The germline V gene encodes CDR1 SGHVS and CDR2 FNYEAQ. CDR3 bases: TGTGCCAGCAGCTTGGGCACCATGGGCGAGCAGTACTTC. It translates to CASSLGTMGEQYF.

In this sample, this clonotype turned up many times. The chain is built from TRBV6-1 and TRBJ2-7; D gene ambiguous. Per germline, CDR1 MNHNS and CDR2 SASEGT. Trimming pared 5 bases from V and 4 bases from J, leaving 18 bases between. The CDR3 runs to 15 residues. As DNA, the CDR3 is TGTGCCAGCAGTTACCGGGTCCCAAGGTTTTACGAGCAGTACTTC. Amino acid sequence: CASSYRVPRFYEQYF.

The CDR3 coding sequence is TGTGCCAGCAACCCCTCCCCGATGGGGCCCCGGGGGCAAGAGACCCAGTACTTC. Protein product: CASNPSPMGPRGQETQYF. The gene calls are TRBV7-2 and TRBJ2-5, with a possible D match to TRBD2 (6 bases). CDR1 is SGHTA, CDR2 FQGNSA, per germline. The CDR3 sequence is 18 residues long. Trimming pared 7 bases from V and 2 bases from J, leaving 26 bases between.

There are many counts of this clonotype. J is TRBJ2-1 and V is TRBV7-2, with D tentatively TRBD1 (5 bases). V was shortened by 0 bases and J by 8 bases, with 8 bases between the two germline ends. The CDR3 runs to 13 residues. Germline V CDR1 and CDR2: SGHTA, FQGNSA. The chain's CDR3 is CASSLAQGDEQFF. The CDR3 DNA follows: TGTGCCAGCAGCTTAGCGCAAGGGGATGAGCAGTTCTTC. The variable domain in full, completed from reference TRBV7-2 and TRBJ2-1, reads GAGVSQSPSNKVTEKGKDVELRCDPISGHTALYWYRQSLGQGLEFLIYFQGNSAPDKSGLPSDRFSAERTGGSVSTLTIQRTQQEDSAVYLCASSLAQGDEQFFGPGTRLTVL.

The gene calls are TRBV7-9 and TRBJ2-7, with unresolved D. CDR3 length: 13 amino acids. Germline CDR1 reads SEHNR; CDR2 reads FQNEAQ (reference sequence). The V and J ends lost 7 bases and 5 bases respectively, with 15 bases between them. The CDR3: CASTVISLDEQYF. CDR3 in DNA: TGTGCCAGCACCGTAATATCTCTCGACGAGCAGTACTTC.

The V call is TRBV5-1, the J call TRBJ1-4, with D perhaps TRBD1 (5 bases). V was pared by 5 bases and J by 8 bases, with 16 bases between. Germline V gene data show CDR1 as SGHRS and CDR2 as YFSETQ. CDR3 length: 14 residues. The CDR3 spells CASRDGGAEEKLFF. In DNA, the CDR3 is TGCGCCAGCAGGGACGGGGGTGCGGAGGAAAAACTGTTTTTT.

There are many counts of this clonotype. This chain uses TRBV3-1 with TRBJ2-7; weak D call: TRBD1 (6 bases). Trimming removed 4 bases from V and 3 bases from J, with 16 bases in between. CDR1 and CDR2 (germline): LGHDT, YNNKEL (reference sequence). The CDR3 has 15 amino acids. The CDR3 bases are TGTGCCAGCAGCCCCCCGGCAGGGGCAATCTACGAGCAGTACTTC. This codes for CASSPPAGAIYEQYF.

This clonotype was detected many times. The DNA of the CDR3 is TGTGCCAGCAGTGGACGACATAGCTCTGGAAACACCATATATTTT. Amino acid sequence: CASSGRHSSGNTIYF. The J gene is TRBJ1-3, the V gene TRBV12-3 or TRBV12-4, with D unresolved. Trimming shortened V by 5 bases and J by 0 bases, and 11 bases separated the two germline ends. The CDR3 runs to 15 residues.

The gene calls are TRBV27 and TRBJ1-1; no definite D call. The CDR3 contains 12 residues. Germline V gene sequence: CDR1 MNHEY, CDR2 SMNVEV (reference sequence). Trimming pared 3 bases from V and 3 bases from J, leaving 5 bases between. CDR3 amino acids: CASSLGHTEAFF. CDR3 coding DNA: TGTGCCAGCAGTTTGGGTCACACTGAAGCTTTCTTT.

The chain recombines TRBV6-2 or TRBV6-3 with TRBJ2-7; 7 bases match TRBD2. Germline V lookup: CDR1 MNHEY, CDR2 SVGEGT. This CDR3 is 16 amino acids long. The V gene end was trimmed by 5 bases and the J gene end by 6 bases; junction bases not matched to a gene: 16. The CDR3 DNA sequence: TGTGCCAGCAGTACCTCCCGGCGGGGAGCGGGGCCCGAGCAGTACTTC. Protein: CASSTSRRGAGPEQYF.

J is TRBJ1-5 and V is TRBV10-3; D remains unclear. CDR3 size: 16 residues. V was shortened by 1 base and J by 2 bases, with 12 bases between the two germline ends. Germline V gene sequence: CDR1 ENHRY, CDR2 SYGVKD. CDR3: CAISEYTPGGNQPQHF. Here the CDR3 DNA reads TGTGCCATCAGTGAGTACACTCCTGGCGGCAATCAGCCCCAGCATTTT.

About this clonotype itself: Mismatch with germline at one junction end may stem from a read error. V usage is TRBV7-2 and J usage is TRBJ2-7; D is uncertain. Germline V CDR1 and CDR2: SGHTA, FQGNSA. The CDR3 contains 13 residues. The CDR3 DNA reads TGTGCCAGCAGCCCGCCGACACCTTACGAGCACTACTTC. Translation: CASSPPTPYEHYF. The full variable domain, completed using reference TRBV7-2 and TRBJ2-7, is GAGVSQSPSNKVTEKGKDVELRCDPISGHTALYWYRQSLGQGLEFLIYFQGNSAPDKSGLPSDRFSAERTGGSVSTLTIQRTQQEDSAVYLCASSPPTPYEHYFGPGTRLTVT.